There are a few counts of the clone carrying this TCR beta chain. The sample belongs to a study of blood T cell repertoires in COVID-19. Across the study: Samples came from the United States, Italy and Spain, spanning acute and convalescent COVID-19. In each case, the material was cDNA or gDNA derived from T cells, B-cell-depleted T cells, or PBMCs.

This CDR3 comprises 15 residues. Germline CDR1 reads SGHDT; CDR2 reads YYEEEE. V dropped 6 bases and J dropped 6 bases, with 21 bases sitting between them. Original handling: Reference gene primer amplification gave estimated nucleated cell counts. Clones were sequenced by immunoSEQ multiplex PCR, and TCRdb holds only the in-frame ones, with some missing. V, J and clone size derive from that table, while D and trimming were established from the DNA sequence. This table has some 110,000 clones, less than 85% appearing once. The J gene is TRBJ1-2, the V gene TRBV5-6, with D possibly matching TRBD1 (5 bases). This receptor was obtained from a woman in her sixties or seventies with acute or convalescent COVID-19. Sequencing input: peripheral blood. The CDR3 sequence is CASNRAGPHGDGYTF. The CDR3 coding sequence is TGTGCCAGCAACCGAGCGGGGCCCCATGGCGATGGCTACACCTTC.